This T cell receptor (beta chain) emerged from a study of T cells in Graves' hyperthyroidism and ophthalmopathy (dated by TCRdb to the late 2010s). In terms of the full investigation: Peripheral blood samples were taken at the time of initial diagnosis, prior to any treatment. The approximately 100 discovery patients were randomly split 7:3 into training and test sets. Once sampling was done, hyperthyroidism patients were given methimazole at a starting dose of 30 mg daily, whereas ophthalmopathy patients were given high-dose intravenous methylprednisolone. The study also compared thyroid tissue and blood T-cell repertoires from five or six Graves' hyperthyroidism patients. A discovery cohort of roughly 96 patients, 43 with Graves' ophthalmopathy and more than 55 with stable Graves' hyperthyroidism, was used to find distinguishing TCR V-J signatures. The paper reports TCR Vbeta CDR3 sequencing of approximately 130 peripheral blood samples: some 41 ophthalmopathy, roughly 80 hyperthyroidism and approximately 17 progressor patients. Whether ophthalmopathy could be predicted prospectively was tested in an independent validation cohort made up of 18 hyperthyroidism patients plus 17 patients who later progressed to ophthalmopathy.

Stable Graves' hyperthyroidism was defined as the absence of progression to ophthalmopathy over 18 months of follow-up. The hyperthyroidism patients were between 18 and 65 years old and newly diagnosed, with a disease duration of less than 2 months. Any patient with an uncontrolled infection, another autoimmune disease, pregnancy or lactation was excluded. Clinical symptoms, serum thyroxine and TRAb, thyroid ultrasound, and orbital computed tomography formed the basis for the diagnoses. Ficoll-Paque density gradient centrifugation was used to isolate PBMCs from around 10 ml of fresh peripheral blood. Trizol reagent was used to extract total RNA, and RNA quality was then checked on an Agilent 2100 Bioanalyzer. The junction shows trimming of 4 bases on V and 0 bases on J, plus 11 bases between the germline ends. Including the terminal cysteine and phenylalanine, the CDR3 comprises 15 residues. Solely the CDR3 DNA is kept, with 45 bases framed from the first base. Looking up the germline V gene (reference sequence) yields CDR1 LNHDA and CDR2 SQIVND.

The TCR beta CDR3 regions were amplified from RNA transcripts. The first round of RT-PCR for the TCR CDR3 was performed with the HTBI primer set and the Qiagen OneStep RT-PCR kit. Libraries were constructed in a second round of multiplex PCR, after which size selection and purification were performed. Libraries were sequenced paired-end with 100 bp reads on an Illumina HiSeq2000. The authors' analysis ran thus. SOAPnuke was used to process the raw data, removing reads that contained adapters or uncalled bases, had a mean Phred below 15, or lacked an exact match to the constant primer or identifier. High-quality paired reads were merged with COPE v1.2.5, and unique nucleotide sequences were defined as clonotypes. MiTCR v1.1 was used to align clonotypes to the IMGT TRBV, TRBD and TRBJ reference segments. The analysis was restricted to V-J combinations with a frequency above 0.0001, which together covered 99% to 99.2% of the repertoires. The TCS score was defined as F50 (clonal expansion) divided by E x V (chaos), with BLOSUM62-based TCRdist calculated between CDR3 peptides within each V-J. Welch's t-statistics and random forest reduced 500 to 550 V-J features to roughly 13, which were used in a naive Bayes classifier (R e1071). TCRdb cleaned the public reads at Q25 with fastp, built clones with MiXCR and kept in-frame beta chains. CDR3 protein duplicates are merged, each entry listing the most common genes and DNA. The V and J calls come from TCRdb's annotation, not from the publication. The sample table records about 690,000 distinct CDR3 sequences; about 18% of these occur just once. The ten most abundant clones make up around 15% of the sample.

This clonotype has ten or more counts. Its antigen is not yet known. No much larger clone exists at a distance of one base, and base qualities are not known. The paper as a whole reports these results and caveats: In cross-validation, a model built on a 13 V-J signature told ophthalmopathy apart from stable hyperthyroidism with 87.88% sensitivity and roughly 81% specificity, and in testing the same model reached 80%/75%. No statistical method was used to fix the sample size in advance, and group allocation was not hidden from the investigators. In validation, the model predicted progression to ophthalmopathy a median of roughly 6.2 months before onset, with over 55% sensitivity and 72.22% specificity. Most expanded thyroid clonotypes (frequency above 0.001) were also found in blood, which suggests that blood repertoires may mirror thyroid immune responses.

The material sequenced was blood. This chain joins TRBV19 to TRBJ2-3, and the D gene may be TRBD2, 5 bases matching. The sequence came from a man over 45 with Graves' hyperthyroidism. The DNA reads TGTGCCAGTAGTACGGGGATAACTAGCACAGATACGCAGTATTTT. The encoded protein is CASSTGITSTDTQYF.